This T cell receptor beta chain was observed in a study of T cells in Graves' hyperthyroidism and ophthalmopathy. Ten or more counts support this clonotype. Authors of the study amplified TCR beta CDR3 regions from RNA transcripts. Using the HTBI primer set, a first-round RT-PCR was run on the TCR CDR3. TCRdb independently ran MiXCR on the multiplex PCR reads; one entry per CDR3 protein. The sample carries 500,000 to 650,000 distinct CDR3 sequences, 40% to 50% recorded once. The source material was peripheral blood or thyroid tissue (not recorded which). This receptor was taken from an adult woman with Graves' disease, either hyperthyroidism or ophthalmopathy (not recorded which).

The CDR3 protein is CSARSASGVGEQYF. In DNA, the CDR3 is TGCAGTGCTAGGTCGGCTAGCGGAGTGGGGGAGCAGTACTTC. The gene calls are TRBV20-1 and TRBJ2-7, with 7 bases matching TRBD2. Trimming cost V 3 bases and J 7 bases; bases outside gene matches: 12. The CDR3 contains 14 residues. Germline CDR1 reads DFQATT; CDR2 reads SNEGSKA (reference sequence).